The text below deals with one T cell receptor (beta chain). This sample is part of a study of blood T cell repertoires in COVID-19. Across the study: Acute and convalescent COVID-19 specimens originated in the United States, Italy and Spain. PBMCs, B-cell-depleted T cells, or T cells were the source of the cDNA or gDNA that made up the material.

The germline V gene encodes CDR1 LGHDT and CDR2 YNNKEL (reference sequence). The CDR3 contains 16 residues. Trimming took 1 base from V and 4 from J; bases not matched to a gene: 4. Under the authors' procedure: Amplified reference gene primers provided the basis for estimating nucleated cell counts. TCRdb's table, derived via immunoSEQ multiplex PCR, lists solely in-frame clones and lacks some. The V and J calls and the clone size are those of that table, but D and trimming were determined from the DNA. The repertoire consists of about 14,000 clones, with roughly 90% occurring once and the leading ten covering about 20%.

The receptor comes from a human donor with active COVID-19. The donor label of this sample is uncertain. The specimen sequenced was peripheral blood. V usage is TRBV3-1 (or the pseudogene TRBV3-2) and J usage is TRBJ2-7; 13 nucleotides line up with TRBD2. The CDR3 DNA reads as TGTGCCAGCAGCCAAGCACTAGCGGGGGGGATGTACGAGCAGTACTTC. It translates to CASSQALAGGMYEQYF.